The clone carrying this T cell receptor beta chain appeared a single time. This record comes from a study of T cell changes during pregnancy in multiple sclerosis. With 8 bases clipped from V and 1 base from J, the junction kept 6 bases outside the gene matches. CDR1 is LNHDA and CDR2 is SQIVND in the germline V gene (reference sequence). CDR3 length equals 16 residues. Only in-frame clones appear in the TCRdb table, and some are missing; sequencing was by immunoSEQ multiplex PCR. The sample includes roughly 57,000 clones, 92% of them seen just once. The input for sequencing was CD4+ T cells from peripheral blood mononuclear cells, taken after pregnancy. This chain joins TRBV19 and TRBJ2-2; the match to TRBD1 covers 11 bases. The clonotype originates from a female donor with multiple sclerosis, enrolled in a pregnancy study. Here the CDR3 DNA reads TGTGCCAGTCTAAGGGGACAGGGGGGGAACACCGGGGAGCTGTTTTTT. Translated: CASLRGQGGNTGELFF.